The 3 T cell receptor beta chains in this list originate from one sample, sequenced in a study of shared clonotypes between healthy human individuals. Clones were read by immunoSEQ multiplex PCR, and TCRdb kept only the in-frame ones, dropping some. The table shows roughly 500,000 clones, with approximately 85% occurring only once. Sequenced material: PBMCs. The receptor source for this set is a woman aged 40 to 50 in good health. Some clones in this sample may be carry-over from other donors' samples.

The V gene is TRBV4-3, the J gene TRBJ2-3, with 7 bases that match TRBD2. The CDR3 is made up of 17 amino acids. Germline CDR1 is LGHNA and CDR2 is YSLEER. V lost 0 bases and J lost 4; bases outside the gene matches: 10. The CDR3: CASSQEFHAGDSDTQYF. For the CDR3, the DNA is TGCGCCAGCAGCCAAGAGTTTCATGCGGGAGACTCAGATACGCAGTATTTT.

For the CDR3, the DNA is TGTGCCAGCAGCGACCAGGGGGCGGGTTACAATGAGCAGTTCTTC. It encodes CASSDQGAGYNEQFF. The V and J genes are TRBV7-2 and TRBJ2-1; 8 positions agree with TRBD1. J lost 4 bases, V lost 5 bases, and 7 bases had no gene match. Germline V gene data show CDR1 as SGHTA and CDR2 as FQGNSA. The CDR3 runs 15 residues.

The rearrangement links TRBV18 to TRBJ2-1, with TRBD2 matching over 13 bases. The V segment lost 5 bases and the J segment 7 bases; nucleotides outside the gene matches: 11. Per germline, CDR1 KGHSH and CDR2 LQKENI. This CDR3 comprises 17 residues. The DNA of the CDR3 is TGTGCCAGCTCATTCCGGACTAGCGGGAGTACGGTTAATGAGCAGTTCTTC. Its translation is CASSFRTSGSTVNEQFF.